Below, 24 T cell receptor beta chains from the same sample are listed, as sequenced in a study of blood T cell repertoires in COVID-19. Assay: immunoSEQ multiplex PCR; the TCRdb copy retains only in-frame clones and omits some. Of around 500,000 clones detected, approximately 90% appear once; the ten largest clones hold about 1.7%. Sequencing used PBMCs or T cells enriched from blood (not recorded which). These receptors all come from a woman aged 40 to 49 who had recovered from COVID-19.

The rearrangement links TRBV7-2 to TRBJ2-3, with 11 bases matching TRBD2. J gave up 2 bases and V 5 bases, and 6 bases lay outside the gene matches. Germline CDR1 SGHTA, CDR2 FQGNSA. The CDR3 contains 16 residues. The CDR3 sequence is CASSPTSGRDTDTQYF. The CDR3 nucleotides are TGTGCCAGCAGCCCTACTAGCGGGAGAGACACAGATACGCAGTATTTT.

For the CDR3, the DNA is TGCAGCGTTGACGGGGTTTATGGCTACACCTTC. Its protein is CSVDGVYGYTF. The chain combines TRBV29-1 with TRBJ1-2; D not resolved. CDR1 is SQVTM, CDR2 ANQGSEA, per germline. This CDR3 is 11 amino acids long. V shed 3 bases and J shed 5 bases, with 7 bases lying between them.

The CDR3 DNA follows: TGTGCCAGCAGCTTAAGTTGGGACAGGGGCAGCGATACGCAGTATTTT. Protein sequence: CASSLSWDRGSDTQYF. The chain employs TRBV11-3 and TRBJ2-3; 10 positions agree with TRBD1. The CDR3 totals 16 residues. The germline gives CDR1 SGHNT, CDR2 YENEEA. The V and J ends lost 2 bases and 6 bases, in that order; junction bases with no gene match: 8.

The chain uses TRBV4-2 and TRBJ2-3; D is ambiguous. Trimming took off 4 bases at V and 2 bases at J, with 4 bases between the two ends. The length of the CDR3 is 12 residues. The germline V gene encodes CDR1 LGHNA and CDR2 YNFKEQ. This CDR3 reads CASSLNTDTQYF. The CDR3 nucleotides read TGTGCCAGCAGCCTCAACACAGATACGCAGTATTTT.

This chain connects TRBV21-1 to TRBJ2-1; the table's D call of TRBD2 was not tested on the DNA. TRBV21-1 constitutes a pseudogene. The CDR3 totals 16 residues. The CDR3 reads CASSKGGLPQYNEQFF. CDR3 DNA sequence: TGTGCCAGCAGCAAAGGAGGTCTTCCCCAATACAATGAGCAGTTCTTC.

The gene calls are TRBV6-5 and TRBJ2-3; the D gene is possibly TRBD2 (6 bases). The CDR3 covers 14 residues. Germline CDR1 is MNHEY and CDR2 is SVGAGI. The V end was cut by 3 bases, the J end by 0 bases, with 7 bases between. The CDR3 bases are TGTGCCAGCAGTTATCGGGGGAGCACAGATACGCAGTATTTT. This encodes CASSYRGSTDTQYF.

The V and J genes are TRBV3-1 (or the pseudogene TRBV3-2) and TRBJ1-1; TRBD1 is a possible D gene (5 bases). Deletions cut 0 bases from V and 0 bases from J, with 8 bases between. The CDR3 totals 15 residues. Germline V gene lookup returns CDR1 LGHDT and CDR2 YNNKEL (reference sequence). CDR3 bases: TGTGCCAGCAGCCAAGAGCCAGGGCTGAACACTGAAGCTTTCTTT. Its protein product is CASSQEPGLNTEAFF.

The chain uses TRBV19 and TRBJ1-3; D gene unclear. The V end was cut by 3 bases, the J end by 2 bases, with 8 bases between. CDR3 length: 14 amino acids. The V gene's germline CDR1 is LNHDA and CDR2 SQIVND (reference sequence). The CDR3 region has the DNA TGTGCCAGTAGTATGAGGAGGACTGGAAACACCATATATTTT. Amino acids: CASSMRRTGNTIYF.

J is TRBJ2-5 and V is TRBV12-3 or TRBV12-4; maybe TRBD2 (6 bases). Trimming took off 8 bases at V and 1 base at J, with 11 bases between the two ends. The CDR3 loop spans 13 amino acids. The CDR3 DNA is TGTGCCAGCGATACTAGCACCCAAGAGACCCAGTACTTC. Amino acids: CASDTSTQETQYF.

This clone has more than one count but fewer than ten. The rearrangement links TRBV12-5 to TRBJ1-1; D gene ambiguous. The CDR3 has 12 residues. Germline V lookup: CDR1 LGHNT, CDR2 FRNRAP. Trimming pared 7 bases from V and 4 bases from J, leaving 10 bases between. CDR3: CASDLESTEAFF. For the CDR3, the DNA is TGTGCTAGTGATCTGGAGTCCACTGAAGCTTTCTTT.

This clone came up once. The V call is TRBV5-1, the J call TRBJ2-7; 8 bases fit TRBD1. Germline V gene lookup returns CDR1 SGHRS and CDR2 YFSETQ. The CDR3 consists of 17 residues. V lost 2 bases, J lost 3 bases, and 13 bases stayed unmatched. The CDR3 reads CASSFYPGQAFSYEQYF. Written as DNA, the CDR3 is TGCGCCAGCAGCTTTTACCCGGGACAGGCTTTCAGCTACGAGCAGTACTTC.

This chain uses TRBV6-2 or TRBV6-3 with TRBJ1-1; D is possibly TRBD1 (5 bases). The V and J ends lost 0 bases and 0 bases respectively, with 17 bases between them. This CDR3 comprises 18 residues. Germline V CDR1 and CDR2: MNHEY, SVGEGT. The CDR3 reads CASSYSIGGRAMNTEAFF. CDR3 bases: TGTGCCAGCAGTTACTCGATTGGGGGGAGGGCTATGAACACTGAAGCTTTCTTT.

Concerning this clone: The identical CDR3 is also encoded by other nucleotide sequences in the sample. V usage is TRBV2 and J usage is TRBJ2-1; tentatively, D is TRBD2 (6 bases). V lost 6 bases and J lost 7, with 16 bases in between. The CDR3 totals 14 residues. CDR1 is SNHLY and CDR2 is FYNNEI in the germline V gene. CDR3 residues: CASRKTDYENEQFF. The CDR3 bases are TGTGCCAGCAGGAAGACGGACTACGAGAATGAGCAGTTCTTC.

The chain recombines TRBV6-6 with TRBJ1-1; 9 positions agree with TRBD1. The CDR3 is made up of 16 amino acids. The trim removed 5 bases at V and 5 bases at J, leaving 12 bases unmatched. CDR1 is MNHNY, CDR2 SVGAGI, per germline (reference sequence). Here the CDR3 DNA reads TGTGCCAGCAGTCGAAGGATAGACAGGGGGGGAACTGAAGCTTTCTTT. Translated, it gives CASSRRIDRGGTEAFF.

This chain uses TRBV7-2 with TRBJ2-3, with TRBD2 matching over 8 bases. V was pared by 5 bases and J by 4 bases, with 8 bases of the junction left unmatched. This CDR3 is built from 15 residues. The germline V gene encodes CDR1 SGHTA and CDR2 FQGNSA. The DNA of the CDR3 is TGTGCCAGCAGCCCAAGCGGGAGAGCCGCAGATACGCAGTATTTT. Its translation is CASSPSGRAADTQYF.

The CDR3 loop reads CASSVRQTTNEKLFF. CDR3 nucleotide sequence: TGCGCCAGCAGCGTTCGACAGACAACTAATGAAAAACTGTTTTTT. The chain links TRBV5-1 to TRBJ1-4, with D perhaps matching TRBD1 (5 bases). V was shortened by 4 bases and J by 0 bases, with 10 bases between the two germline ends. The CDR3 is made up of 15 amino acids. Germline V gene sequence: CDR1 SGHRS, CDR2 YFSETQ.

The genes are TRBV27 and TRBJ2-2; TRBD2 agrees at 14 bases. Germline CDR1 reads MNHEY; CDR2 reads SMNVEV (reference sequence). This CDR3 contains 19 residues. After removal of 4 bases from V and 0 bases from J, the junction contained 7 bases not matched to a gene. CDR3 nucleotides: TGTGCCAGCAGTTCTGGAGAGACTAGCGGGAGGGCGAACACCGGGGAGCTGTTTTTT. Translated, it gives CASSSGETSGRANTGELFF.

In its sample, this clone was seen once. This sequence joins TRBV6-5 and TRBJ1-6; 11 bases agree with TRBD1. The CDR3 loop spans 16 amino acids. Germline V gives CDR1 MNHEY, CDR2 SVGAGI. Trimming cost V 4 bases and J 7 bases; bases outside gene matches: 6. DNA for the CDR3: TGTGCCAGCAGTTCACGAGGGACAGGGGGAAATTCACCCCTCCACTTT. This sequence encodes CASSSRGTGGNSPLHF.

This chain links TRBV4-3 with TRBJ2-7, with 8 bases lining up with TRBD2. The CDR3 extends over 15 amino acids. V was clipped by 3 bases and J by 6 bases; unmatched bases: 10. Germline V gives CDR1 LGHNA, CDR2 YSLEER. Written as DNA, the CDR3 is TGCGCCAGCAGCCAGTTTGGACTAGCTGCGGTCGAGCAGTACTTC. Protein product: CASSQFGLAAVEQYF.

As regards this clone: This sequence may be a read error, since a much larger clone differs from it by one base. The chain has TRBV5-6 and TRBJ2-7, with 14 bases fitting TRBD2. This CDR3 comprises 14 residues. CDR1 SGHDT and CDR2 YYEEEE come from the germline V gene. The ends lost 4 bases at V and 6 bases at J; junction bases unmatched: 3. The CDR3 region has the DNA TGTGCCAGCAGCGGCGGACTAGCGGGAGGCGAGCAGTACTTC. This gives the protein CASSGGLAGGEQYF.

V and J are TRBV7-9 and TRBJ1-4; TRBD1 matches 10 bases. J gave up 4 bases and V 2 bases, and 1 base lay outside the gene matches. Germline CDR1 and CDR2: SEHNR and FQNEAQ (reference sequence). The CDR3 has 15 amino acids. CDR3 sequence reads: CASSLWTGGNEKLFF. Here the CDR3 DNA reads TGTGCCAGCAGCTTATGGACAGGGGGTAATGAAAAACTGTTTTTT.

The chain employs TRBV30 and TRBJ1-2; TRBD1 matches at 7 bases. CDR1 is GTSNPN and CDR2 is SVGIG in the germline V gene (reference sequence). Germline trimming cut 0 bases from V and 2 bases from J; bases unmatched to any gene: 6. This CDR3 is built from 15 residues. CDR3 coding DNA: TGTGCCTGGAGTGTACACGGCAGGGGGAACTATGGCTACACCTTC. Its translation is CAWSVHGRGNYGYTF.

This chain links TRBV4-3 with TRBJ1-2; D is perhaps TRBD1 (5 bases). CDR3 length: 14 residues. Germline CDR1 and CDR2: LGHNA and YSLEER. V lost 5 bases and J lost 8, with 18 bases in between. CDR3 amino acids: CASSAAEQVNGYTF. The DNA of the CDR3 is TGCGCCAGCAGCGCCGCCGAACAGGTTAACGGCTACACCTTC.

V is TRBV19 and J is TRBJ2-7; D perhaps matches TRBD1 (6 bases). V gave up 1 base and J gave up 4 bases, with 26 bases separating them. This CDR3 is 19 amino acids long. CDR1 is LNHDA and CDR2 is SQIVND in the germline V gene (reference sequence). The CDR3 loop reads CASSIVTRQGRISSYEQYF. DNA of the CDR3: TGTGCCAGTAGTATAGTGACGAGGCAGGGGAGAATCTCTTCATACGAGCAGTACTTC.